This T cell receptor (beta chain) was documented in a study of T cell repertoires in cytomegalovirus infection. TCRdb reprocessed the reads via MiXCR and lists one record per CDR3 protein. The profile shows about 490,000 distinct CDR3 sequences, approximately 16% of them singletons. Trimming took 6 bases from V and 4 from J; bases not matched to a gene: 5. This CDR3 comprises 15 residues. Germline lookup yields CDR1 MNHNS and CDR2 SASEGT. V gene TRBV6-1 combines with J gene TRBJ2-3; 12 nucleotides agree with TRBD2. This TCR was sampled from a human donor in good health (CMV status not recorded). Some clones in this sample may be carry-over from other donors' samples. The sequencing sample was made of CD8+ T cells from PBMCs. Here the CDR3 DNA reads TGTGCCAGCAGGGCTAGCGGGGGGGCGTCAGATACGCAGTATTTT. It codes for CASRASGGASDTQYF.